This T cell receptor (beta chain) appears in the sequencing data of a study of blood T cell repertoires in COVID-19 (TCRdb year 2020). Notes on the research overall: Collaborator samples came from the United States, Italy and Spain and covered acute and convalescent phases of COVID-19. The samples were drawn from the first 160 participants of the ongoing ImmuneRACE study and from under 1,500 subjects provided by 6 global collaborators. HLA class I and class II types, where available, came from metadata supplied by the sample provider rather than from assay-based typing. A de-identified subject ID, COVID-19 status, age in years and sex were almost always included in the sample metadata. A freely available public database, intended as a resource for researchers studying the immune response to SARS-CoV-2, is where the repertoires were released. Subjects who had been exposed to COVID-19, were actively infected with it, or had recovered from it provided the deeply sampled blood TCRbeta repertoires that made up the dataset. The prospective study material was composed of cDNA or gDNA derived from T cells, B-cell-depleted T cells, or PBMCs.

Each collaborating institution followed its own protocols to collect whole blood in K2EDTA tubes. For TCRbeta analysis, collaborators shipped samples as frozen whole blood, isolated PBMCs, or DNA extracted from either of those sample types. The immunoSEQ Assay, a bias-controlled multiplex PCR, was used to amplify TCRbeta CDR3 regions from genomic DNA. As for the original processing: The number of nucleated cells in each sample was estimated from the amplification of reference gene primers within the assay. To quantify the absolute abundance of each unique TCRbeta CDR3 rearrangement, sequence reads were collapsed and filtered. Productive Simpson clonality was computed per sample as the square root of Simpson's diversity index over productive rearrangements. TCRdb provides this immuneACCESS table in a form limited to in-frame rearrangements. Some clones are lacking; in checked studies, under half of them reflect an unresolved V gene, and why the rest are absent is not known. D and trimming were read from the DNA, whereas the V and J calls and clone size are those reported in that table. This sample is represented by about 120,000 clones; just under 80% of them were singletons. The ten largest account for roughly 25% of the sample.

A remark on this clone: Its antigen remains unidentified. Base qualities are not recorded, but no much larger clone differs from it by a single base.

What the work shows at the level of the full study, not this receptor alone: The amount of clinical and demographic metadata varied by source and participant and was provided uncurated.

The junction shows trimming of 6 bases on V and 4 bases on J, plus 13 bases between the germline ends. The germline V gene encodes CDR1 MNHEY and CDR2 SVGAGI. The cysteine opens and the phenylalanine closes a CDR3 of 14 amino acids. Kept here is only the CDR3 DNA, which spans 42 bases and is read in frame from base 1. The sample was peripheral blood. The TCR sequence derives from a human donor in a cohort sampled during active COVID-19. Recombination joined TRBV6-5 with TRBJ1-5; TRBD1 might be the D gene, on 5 matching bases. The sequenced DNA is TGTGCCAGCAGGGCAGGGTTGGAGAATCAGCCCCAGCATTTT. It is translated as CASRAGLENQPQHF.